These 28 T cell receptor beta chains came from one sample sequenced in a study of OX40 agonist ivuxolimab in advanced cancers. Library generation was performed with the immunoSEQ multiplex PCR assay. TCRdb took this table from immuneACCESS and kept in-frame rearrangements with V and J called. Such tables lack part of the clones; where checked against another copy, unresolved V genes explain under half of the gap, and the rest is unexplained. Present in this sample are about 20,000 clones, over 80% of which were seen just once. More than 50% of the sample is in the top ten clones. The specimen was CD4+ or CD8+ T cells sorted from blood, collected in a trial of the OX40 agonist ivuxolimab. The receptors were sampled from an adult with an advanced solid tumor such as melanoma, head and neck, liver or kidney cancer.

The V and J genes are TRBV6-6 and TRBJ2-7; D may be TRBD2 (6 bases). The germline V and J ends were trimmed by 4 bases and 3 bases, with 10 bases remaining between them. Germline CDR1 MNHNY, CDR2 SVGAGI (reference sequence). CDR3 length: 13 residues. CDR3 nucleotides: TGTGCCAGCAGTTTAACGCGGGACTACGAGCAGTACTTC. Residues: CASSLTRDYEQYF.

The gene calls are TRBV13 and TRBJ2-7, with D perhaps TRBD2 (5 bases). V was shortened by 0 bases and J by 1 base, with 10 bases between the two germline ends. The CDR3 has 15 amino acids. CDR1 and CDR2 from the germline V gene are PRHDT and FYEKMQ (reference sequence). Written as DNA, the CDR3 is TGTGCCAGCAGCTTAGGCGGTGAGGGTTCCTACGAGCAGTACTTC. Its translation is CASSLGGEGSYEQYF.

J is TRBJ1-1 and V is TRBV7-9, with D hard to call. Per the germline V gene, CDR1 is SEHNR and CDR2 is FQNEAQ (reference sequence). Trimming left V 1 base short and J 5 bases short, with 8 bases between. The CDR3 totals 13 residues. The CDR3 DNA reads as TGTGCCAGCAGCTTAGGGGTGGGTACTGAAGCTTTCTTT. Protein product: CASSLGVGTEAFF.

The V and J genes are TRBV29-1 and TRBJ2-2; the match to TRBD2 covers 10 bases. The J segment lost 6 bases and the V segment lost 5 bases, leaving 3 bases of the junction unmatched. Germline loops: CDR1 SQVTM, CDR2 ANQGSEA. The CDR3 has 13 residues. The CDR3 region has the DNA TGCAGCGTTAAGCGGGGGGGCCCCGGGGAGCTGTTTTTT. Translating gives CSVKRGGPGELFF.

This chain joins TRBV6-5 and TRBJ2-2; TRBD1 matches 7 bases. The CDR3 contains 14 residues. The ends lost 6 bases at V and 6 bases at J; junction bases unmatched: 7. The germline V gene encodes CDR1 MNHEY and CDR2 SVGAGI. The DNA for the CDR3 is TGTGCCAGCAGACAGGGGAGTAACGCCGGGGAGCTGTTTTTT. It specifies CASRQGSNAGELFF.

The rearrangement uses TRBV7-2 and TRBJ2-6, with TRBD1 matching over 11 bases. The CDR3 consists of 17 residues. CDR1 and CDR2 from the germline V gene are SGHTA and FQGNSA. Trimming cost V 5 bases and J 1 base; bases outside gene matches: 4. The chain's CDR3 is CASSDRDRGSGANVLTF. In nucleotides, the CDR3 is TGTGCCAGCAGCGACCGGGACAGGGGGTCTGGGGCCAACGTCCTGACTTTC. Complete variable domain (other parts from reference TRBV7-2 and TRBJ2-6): GAGVSQSPSNKVTEKGKDVELRCDPISGHTALYWYRQSLGQGLEFLIYFQGNSAPDKSGLPSDRFSAERTGGSVSTLTIQRTQQEDSAVYLCASSDRDRGSGANVLTFGAGSRLTVL.

DNA of the CDR3: TGTGCCAGCAGCCCTGTTGGGGGGCGGGGGAGCACAGATACGCAGTATTTT. Protein product: CASSPVGGRGSTDTQYF. The rearrangement links TRBV7-8 to TRBJ2-3; D possibly corresponds to TRBD2 (7 bases). This CDR3 region has 17 residues. The germline V gene has CDR1 SGHVS and CDR2 FQNEAQ. V was pared by 5 bases and J by 0 bases, with 18 bases between.

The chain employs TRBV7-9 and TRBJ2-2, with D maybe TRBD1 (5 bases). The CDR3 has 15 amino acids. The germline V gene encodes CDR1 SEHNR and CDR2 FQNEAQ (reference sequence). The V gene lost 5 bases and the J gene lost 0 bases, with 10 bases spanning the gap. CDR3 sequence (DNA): TGTGCCAGCAGCGCTGACAGCTCGAACACCGGGGAGCTGTTTTTT. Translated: CASSADSSNTGELFF.

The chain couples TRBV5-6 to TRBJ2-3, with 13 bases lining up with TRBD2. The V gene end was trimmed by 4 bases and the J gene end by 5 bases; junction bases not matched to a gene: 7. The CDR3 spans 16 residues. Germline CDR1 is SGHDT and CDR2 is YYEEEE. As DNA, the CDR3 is TGTGCCAGCAGCCCGATCGGGACTAGCGGGGAAGATACGCAGTATTTT. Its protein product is CASSPIGTSGEDTQYF.

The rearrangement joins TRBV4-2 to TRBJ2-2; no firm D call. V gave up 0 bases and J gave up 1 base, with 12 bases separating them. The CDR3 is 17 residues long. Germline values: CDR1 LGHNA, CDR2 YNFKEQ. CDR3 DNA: TGTGCCAGCAGCCAAGATCGCCCTCTGGGGAACACCGGGGAGCTGTTTTTT. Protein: CASSQDRPLGNTGELFF.

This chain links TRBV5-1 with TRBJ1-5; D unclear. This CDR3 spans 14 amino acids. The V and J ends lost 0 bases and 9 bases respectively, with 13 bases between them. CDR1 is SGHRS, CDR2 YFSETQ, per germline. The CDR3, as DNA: TGCGCCAGCAGCTTGGAGGGAGGGAGTAGGCCCCAGCATTTT. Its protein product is CASSLEGGSRPQHF.

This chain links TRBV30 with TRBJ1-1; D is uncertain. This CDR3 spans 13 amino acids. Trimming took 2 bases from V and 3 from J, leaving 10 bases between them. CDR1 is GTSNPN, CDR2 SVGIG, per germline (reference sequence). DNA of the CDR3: TGTGCCTGGAGTTTAACCACTTACACTGAAGCTTTCTTT. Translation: CAWSLTTYTEAFF.

The CDR3 protein is CASSSTSGQSYEQYF. The CDR3 coding sequence is TGTGCCAGCAGCTCAACGTCGGGACAGTCCTACGAGCAGTACTTC. The chain has TRBV7-9 and TRBJ2-7; 7 nucleotides agree with TRBD1. The CDR3 totals 15 residues. The V segment lost 4 bases and the J segment 1 base; nucleotides outside the gene matches: 7. Germline V gene sequence: CDR1 SEHNR, CDR2 FQNEAQ (reference sequence).

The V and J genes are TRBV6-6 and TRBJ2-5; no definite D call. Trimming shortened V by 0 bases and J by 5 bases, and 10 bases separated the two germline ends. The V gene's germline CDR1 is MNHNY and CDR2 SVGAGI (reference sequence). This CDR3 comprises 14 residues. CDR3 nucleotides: TGTGCCAGCAGTTACTCGCCTCAGTTGGAGACCCAGTACTTC. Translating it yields CASSYSPQLETQYF.

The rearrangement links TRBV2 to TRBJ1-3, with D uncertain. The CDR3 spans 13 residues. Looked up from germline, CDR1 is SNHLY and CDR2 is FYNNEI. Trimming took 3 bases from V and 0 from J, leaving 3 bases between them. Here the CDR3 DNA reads TGTGCCAGCAGTGACAGCTCTGGAAACACCATATATTTT. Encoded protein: CASSDSSGNTIYF. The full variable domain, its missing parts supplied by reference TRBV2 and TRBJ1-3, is EPEVTQTPSHQVTQMGQEVILRCVPISNHLYFYWYRQILGQKVEFLVSFYNNEISEKSEIFDDQFSVERPDGSNFTLKIRSTKLEDSAMYFCASSDSSGNTIYFGEGSWLTVV.

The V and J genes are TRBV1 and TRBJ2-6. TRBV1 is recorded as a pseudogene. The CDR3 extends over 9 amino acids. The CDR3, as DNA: TGCACCAGCAGCCAGCACCTGACTTTC. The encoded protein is CTSSQHLTF.

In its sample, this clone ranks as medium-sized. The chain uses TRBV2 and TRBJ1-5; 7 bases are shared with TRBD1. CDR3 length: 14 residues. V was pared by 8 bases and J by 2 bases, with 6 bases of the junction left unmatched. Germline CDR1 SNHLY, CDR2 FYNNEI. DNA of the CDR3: TGTGCCAGCTCCAGGGGGATTGGCAATCAGCCCCAGCATTTT. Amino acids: CASSRGIGNQPQHF.

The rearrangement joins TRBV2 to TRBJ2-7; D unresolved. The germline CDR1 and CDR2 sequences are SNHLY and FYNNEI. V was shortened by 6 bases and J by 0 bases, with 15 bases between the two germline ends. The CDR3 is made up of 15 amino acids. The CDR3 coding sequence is TGTGCCAGCAGCGGACCCGACGGTAGCTCCTACGAGCAGTACTTC. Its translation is CASSGPDGSSYEQYF.

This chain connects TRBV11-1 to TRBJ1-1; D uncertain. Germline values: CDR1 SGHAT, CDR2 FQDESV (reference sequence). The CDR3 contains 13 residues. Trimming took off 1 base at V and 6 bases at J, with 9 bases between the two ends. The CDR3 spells CASSLDNSPEAFF. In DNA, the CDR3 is TGTGCCAGCAGCTTAGACAATTCCCCTGAAGCTTTCTTT.

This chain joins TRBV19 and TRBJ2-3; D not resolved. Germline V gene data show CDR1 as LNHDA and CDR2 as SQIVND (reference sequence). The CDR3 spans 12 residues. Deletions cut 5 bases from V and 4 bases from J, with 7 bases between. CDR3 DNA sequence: TGTGCCAGTAGTGAGTTCCCAGATACGCAGTATTTT. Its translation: CASSEFPDTQYF.

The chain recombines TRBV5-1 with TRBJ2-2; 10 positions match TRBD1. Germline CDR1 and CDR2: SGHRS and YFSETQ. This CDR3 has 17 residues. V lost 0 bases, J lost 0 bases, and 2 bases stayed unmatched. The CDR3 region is CASSLGQGASNTGELFF. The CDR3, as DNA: TGCGCCAGCAGCTTGGGACAGGGGGCCTCGAACACCGGGGAGCTGTTTTTT. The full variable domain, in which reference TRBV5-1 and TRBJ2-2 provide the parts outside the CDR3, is KAGVTQTPRYLIKTRGQQVTLSCSPISGHRSVSWYQQTPGQGLQFLFEYFSETQRNKGNFPGRFSGRQFSNSRSEMNVSTLELGDSALYLCASSLGQGASNTGELFFGEGSRLTVL.

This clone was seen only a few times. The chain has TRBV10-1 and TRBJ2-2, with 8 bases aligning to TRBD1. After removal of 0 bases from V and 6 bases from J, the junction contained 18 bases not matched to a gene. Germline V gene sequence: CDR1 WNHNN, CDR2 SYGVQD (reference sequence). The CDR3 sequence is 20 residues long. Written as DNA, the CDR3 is TGCGCCAGCAGTGAGTCGAAATCTAGATGGACAGGGAAGACGGCCGGGGAGCTGTTTTTT. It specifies CASSESKSRWTGKTAGELFF.

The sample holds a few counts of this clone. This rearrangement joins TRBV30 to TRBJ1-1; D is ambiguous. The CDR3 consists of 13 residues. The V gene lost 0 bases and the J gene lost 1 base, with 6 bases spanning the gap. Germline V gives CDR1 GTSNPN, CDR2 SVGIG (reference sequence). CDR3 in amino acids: CAWSVWANTEAFF. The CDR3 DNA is TGTGCCTGGAGTGTGTGGGCGAACACTGAAGCTTTCTTT.

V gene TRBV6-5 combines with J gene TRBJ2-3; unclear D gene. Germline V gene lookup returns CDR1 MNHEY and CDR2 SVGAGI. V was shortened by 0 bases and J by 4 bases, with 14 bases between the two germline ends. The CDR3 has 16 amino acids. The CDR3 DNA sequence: TGTGCCAGCAGTTACTCGTTCCTGAAACCCTCAGATACGCAGTATTTT. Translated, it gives CASSYSFLKPSDTQYF.

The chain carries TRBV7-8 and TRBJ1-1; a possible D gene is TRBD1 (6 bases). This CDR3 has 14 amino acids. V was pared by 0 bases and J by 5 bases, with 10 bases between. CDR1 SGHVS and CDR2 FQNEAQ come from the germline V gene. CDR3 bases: TGTGCCAGCAGCTTAGCCCCAGGGGATACTGAAGCTTTCTTT. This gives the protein CASSLAPGDTEAFF.

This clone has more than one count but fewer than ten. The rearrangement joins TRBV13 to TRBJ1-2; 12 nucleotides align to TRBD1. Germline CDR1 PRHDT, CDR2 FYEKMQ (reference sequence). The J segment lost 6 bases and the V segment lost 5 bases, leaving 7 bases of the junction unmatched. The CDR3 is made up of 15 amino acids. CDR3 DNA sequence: TGTGCCAGCAGCGCGGGACAGGGGGCGCGAGATGGCTACACCTTC. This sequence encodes CASSAGQGARDGYTF.

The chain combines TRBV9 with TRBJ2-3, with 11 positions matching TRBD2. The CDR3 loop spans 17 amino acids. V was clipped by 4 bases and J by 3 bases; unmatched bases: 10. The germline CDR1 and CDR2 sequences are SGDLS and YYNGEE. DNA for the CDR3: TGTGCCAGCAGCACATACCCACTAGCGGGGGCTACAGATACGCAGTATTTT. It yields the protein CASSTYPLAGATDTQYF.

This CDR3 reads CASSLGNFFETQYF. In DNA, the CDR3 is TGTGCCAGCAGCTTGGGGAATTTCTTCGAGACCCAGTACTTC. The chain has TRBV5-6 and TRBJ2-5; unclear D gene. V lost 0 bases to trimming and J lost 5 bases, with 11 bases between them. Germline CDR1 and CDR2: SGHDT and YYEEEE. The CDR3 runs to 14 residues.